The 21 T cell receptor beta chains listed next were all sequenced from one sample in a study of radiation and T cells in renal cell carcinoma. Only in-frame clones appear in the TCRdb table, and some are missing; sequencing was by immunoSEQ multiplex PCR. The sample has 85,000 to 100,000 clones; approximately 86% are singletons. Time point here: baseline pretreatment blood. As to treatment: 15 Gy SBRT to primary tumor, nephrectomy 4 weeks later. Sequenced material: blood, taken from a patient whose treatment included radiotherapy and nephrectomy. Receptor source: a man in his fifties with renal cell carcinoma.

The rearrangement uses TRBV9 and TRBJ2-7; D is tentatively TRBD1 or TRBD2 (5 bases each). Trimming removed 0 bases at V and 2 bases at J, with 9 bases between. The CDR3 is 14 residues long. The V gene's germline CDR1 is SGDLS and CDR2 YYNGEE. CDR3: CASSVGGAPYEQYF. DNA of the CDR3: TGTGCCAGCAGCGTAGGAGGGGCCCCCTACGAGCAGTACTTC. Full variable domain (remainder filled in from reference TRBV9 and TRBJ2-7): DSGVTQTPKHLITATGQRVTLRCSPRSGDLSVYWYQQSLDQGLQFLIQYYNGEERAKGNILERFSAQQFPDLHSELNLSSLELGDSALYFCASSVGGAPYEQYFGPGTRLTVT.

The V call is TRBV27, the J call TRBJ1-2; 10 bases line up with TRBD1. From germline, CDR1 is MNHEY and CDR2 SMNVEV (reference sequence). This CDR3 spans 14 amino acids. V dropped 5 bases and J dropped 7; count of bases not matched to a gene: 7. In DNA, the CDR3 is TGTGCCAGCAGTCCGGGACAGGGGTTAGGTGGCTACACCTTC. This codes for CASSPGQGLGGYTF.

This clone was picked up a small number of times. V gene TRBV7-2 combines with J gene TRBJ2-7; D gene uncertain. The CDR3 is 14 residues long. Germline assignment: CDR1 SGHTA and CDR2 FQGNSA. V lost 2 bases and J 3 bases, leaving 11 bases between the germline ends. CDR3 sequence reads: CASSLMTTNYEQYF. The CDR3 nucleotides read TGTGCCAGCAGCTTAATGACGACCAACTACGAGCAGTACTTC.

This clone was detected only once. V usage is TRBV18 and J usage is TRBJ2-1, with 11 bases lining up with TRBD2. Trimming at V came to 6 bases and at J to 5 bases, leaving 6 bases not matched to a gene. The CDR3 length is 15 residues. Germline CDR1 KGHSH, CDR2 LQKENI. The CDR3, as DNA: TGTGCCAGCTCCCAGGGACTAGCGGACAACAATGAGCAGTTCTTC. This sequence encodes CASSQGLADNNEQFF.

The chain carries TRBV5-4 and TRBJ1-6; tentatively, D is TRBD1 (5 bases). This CDR3 is 12 amino acids long. The V gene lost 4 bases and the J gene lost 14 bases, with 13 bases spanning the gap. The germline CDR1 and CDR2 sequences are SGHNT and YYREEE (reference sequence). CDR3 nucleotides: TGTGCCAGCAGCACAGCAGGGAGAGCCCTCCACTTT. Translation: CASSTAGRALHF.

The chain recombines TRBV7-9 with TRBJ2-1; 12 bases fit TRBD2. This CDR3 spans 17 amino acids. The J segment lost 9 bases and the V segment lost 5 bases, leaving 14 bases of the junction unmatched. Per germline, CDR1 SEHNR and CDR2 FQNEAQ (reference sequence). CDR3 DNA sequence: TGTGCCAGCAGCGAGAGACTAGCGGGGGCCCTAGTCGGTGAGCAGTTCTTC. Translating gives CASSERLAGALVGEQFF.

The CDR3 reads CASSLVTQGAYEQYF. CDR3 DNA: TGTGCCAGCAGCTTAGTCACTCAGGGGGCCTACGAGCAGTACTTC. This chain links TRBV7-2 with TRBJ2-7; 7 bases map to TRBD1. This CDR3 comprises 15 residues. Unmatched junction bases numbered 5, after V lost 1 base and J lost 2 bases. The V gene's germline CDR1 is SGHTA and CDR2 FQGNSA.

The genes are TRBV19 and TRBJ2-7, with D perhaps matching TRBD2 (5 bases). Looked up from germline, CDR1 is LNHDA and CDR2 is SQIVND (reference sequence). Trimming removed 5 bases at V and 4 bases at J, with 12 bases between. The CDR3 spans 13 residues. The CDR3 loop reads CASSLTRGYEQYF. The CDR3 DNA follows: TGTGCCAGTAGTCTAACACGGGGTTACGAGCAGTACTTC.

The chain joins TRBV6-1 to TRBJ2-2, with unresolved D. The germline CDR1 and CDR2 sequences are MNHNS and SASEGT. The ends were cut back, 7 bases at V and 7 bases at J, with 13 bases in the middle. The CDR3 is 13 residues long. In nucleotides, the CDR3 is TGTGCCAGCACGCATGAGTTCTTCGGGGAGCTGTTTTTT. The encoded protein is CASTHEFFGELFF.

The rearrangement joins TRBV27 to TRBJ2-7; TRBD1 might be the D (5 bases). This CDR3 has 14 amino acids. Trimming stripped 6 bases from V and 7 bases from J, with 19 bases between. Germline V gene lookup returns CDR1 MNHEY and CDR2 SMNVEV (reference sequence). The CDR3 DNA sequence: TGTGCCAGCAGCAAAGTCCAGGGCTATATGGAGCAGTACTTC. This translates into CASSKVQGYMEQYF.

The chain carries TRBV28 and TRBJ1-2; no firm D call. CDR3 length equals 15 residues. Germline V gives CDR1 MDHEN, CDR2 SYDVKM. Between the trimmed V and J ends, which lost 4 bases and 5 bases, there was a span of 17 bases. DNA of the CDR3: TGTGCCAGCAGTTCCCCGCGACTATATTCATATGGCTACACCTTC. This sequence encodes CASSSPRLYSYGYTF.

Only a few counts were recorded for this clone. The chain has TRBV5-1 and TRBJ2-2; D call uncertain. This CDR3 has 13 residues. Germline V gene data show CDR1 as SGHRS and CDR2 as YFSETQ. Trimming took off 0 bases at V and 7 bases at J, with 7 bases between the two ends. The CDR3 DNA is TGCGCCAGCAGCTTGGCCGGCCTCGGGGAGCTGTTTTTT. Its translation is CASSLAGLGELFF.

The rearrangement links TRBV6-5 to TRBJ1-1, with unresolved D. Trimming took 3 bases from V and 11 from J, leaving 19 bases between them. CDR1 and CDR2 from the germline V gene are MNHEY and SVGAGI. CDR3 length equals 14 residues. CDR3 sequence (DNA): TGTGCCAGCAGTTATACTGTTACTCGTGAAATGGCTTTCTTT. Amino acids: CASSYTVTREMAFF.

This chain joins TRBV9 and TRBJ1-3; D gene ambiguous. Trimming removed 4 bases at V and 0 bases at J, with 8 bases between. The CDR3 has 14 residues. The V gene's germline CDR1 is SGDLS and CDR2 YYNGEE. The CDR3 spells CASSNRFSGNTIYF. In nucleotides, the CDR3 is TGTGCCAGCAGCAACAGATTCTCTGGAAACACCATATATTTT. Drawing the rest from reference TRBV9 and TRBJ1-3, the complete variable domain is DSGVTQTPKHLITATGQRVTLRCSPRSGDLSVYWYQQSLDQGLQFLIQYYNGEERAKGNILERFSAQQFPDLHSELNLSSLELGDSALYFCASSNRFSGNTIYFGEGSWLTVV.

This clone has ten or more counts. The chain recombines TRBV6-5 with TRBJ2-7; 7 nucleotides match TRBD2. The length of the CDR3 is 15 residues. The V segment lost 5 bases and the J segment 5 bases; nucleotides outside the gene matches: 12. From germline, CDR1 is MNHEY and CDR2 SVGAGI. CDR3 nucleotide sequence: TGTGCCAGCAGTCTACTGGGGGGAGGGCCCCACGAGCAGTACTTC. As protein: CASSLLGGGPHEQYF.

The V and J genes are TRBV25-1 and TRBJ2-7, with 7 bases that match TRBD1. Per germline, CDR1 MGHDK and CDR2 SYGVNS. V was pared by 4 bases and J by 2 bases, with 5 bases of the junction left unmatched. The CDR3 has 14 amino acids. CDR3 protein: CASSVPGGTYEQYF. The CDR3 bases are TGTGCCAGCAGTGTACCAGGGGGAACCTACGAGCAGTACTTC.

V gene TRBV2 combines with J gene TRBJ2-7, with a weak D call TRBD2 (6 bases). TRBJ2-1 matches the DNA end more closely, so the J call is doubtful. The CDR3 is 14 amino acids. Germline V gives CDR1 SNHLY, CDR2 FYNNEI. CDR3 DNA: TGTGCCAGCAGTGAACTAGCGCGCTCCTACGAGCAGTTCTTC. This encodes CASSELARSYEQFF.

V usage is TRBV7-2 and J usage is TRBJ1-2, with 7 bases that match TRBD1. From germline, CDR1 is SGHTA and CDR2 FQGNSA. The length of the CDR3 is 11 residues. The J segment lost 11 bases and the V segment lost 5 bases, leaving 5 bases of the junction unmatched. CDR3 bases: TGTGCCAGCAGCATTAACAGGGGTTACACCTTC. Its translation: CASSINRGYTF.

The V and J genes are TRBV5-6 and TRBJ2-7; D is possibly TRBD1 (6 bases). V lost 1 base, J lost 2 bases, and 19 bases lay in between. This CDR3 spans 17 amino acids. Germline values: CDR1 SGHDT, CDR2 YYEEEE. The CDR3 is CASSLSFLDSTTYEQYF. The CDR3, as DNA: TGTGCCAGCAGCTTGTCTTTTTTGGACAGTACTACCTACGAGCAGTACTTC.

This chain connects TRBV5-8 to TRBJ2-3; D gene uncertain. Trimming took off 2 bases at V and 6 bases at J, with 10 bases between the two ends. This CDR3 contains 13 residues. Germline V lookup: CDR1 SGHTS, CDR2 YDEGEE. The CDR3 DNA reads TGTGCCAGCAGCTTTGTCCCCCGGGATACGCAGTATTTT. Its protein product is CASSFVPRDTQYF.

CDR3 loop: CASSVGINYGYTF. In nucleotides, the CDR3 is TGTGCCAGCAGCGTAGGTATCAACTATGGCTACACCTTC. The J gene is TRBJ1-2, the V gene TRBV9; D call uncertain. The CDR3 is 13 residues long. CDR1 and CDR2 (germline): SGDLS, YYNGEE. V was shortened by 0 bases and J by 2 bases, with 5 bases between the two germline ends.